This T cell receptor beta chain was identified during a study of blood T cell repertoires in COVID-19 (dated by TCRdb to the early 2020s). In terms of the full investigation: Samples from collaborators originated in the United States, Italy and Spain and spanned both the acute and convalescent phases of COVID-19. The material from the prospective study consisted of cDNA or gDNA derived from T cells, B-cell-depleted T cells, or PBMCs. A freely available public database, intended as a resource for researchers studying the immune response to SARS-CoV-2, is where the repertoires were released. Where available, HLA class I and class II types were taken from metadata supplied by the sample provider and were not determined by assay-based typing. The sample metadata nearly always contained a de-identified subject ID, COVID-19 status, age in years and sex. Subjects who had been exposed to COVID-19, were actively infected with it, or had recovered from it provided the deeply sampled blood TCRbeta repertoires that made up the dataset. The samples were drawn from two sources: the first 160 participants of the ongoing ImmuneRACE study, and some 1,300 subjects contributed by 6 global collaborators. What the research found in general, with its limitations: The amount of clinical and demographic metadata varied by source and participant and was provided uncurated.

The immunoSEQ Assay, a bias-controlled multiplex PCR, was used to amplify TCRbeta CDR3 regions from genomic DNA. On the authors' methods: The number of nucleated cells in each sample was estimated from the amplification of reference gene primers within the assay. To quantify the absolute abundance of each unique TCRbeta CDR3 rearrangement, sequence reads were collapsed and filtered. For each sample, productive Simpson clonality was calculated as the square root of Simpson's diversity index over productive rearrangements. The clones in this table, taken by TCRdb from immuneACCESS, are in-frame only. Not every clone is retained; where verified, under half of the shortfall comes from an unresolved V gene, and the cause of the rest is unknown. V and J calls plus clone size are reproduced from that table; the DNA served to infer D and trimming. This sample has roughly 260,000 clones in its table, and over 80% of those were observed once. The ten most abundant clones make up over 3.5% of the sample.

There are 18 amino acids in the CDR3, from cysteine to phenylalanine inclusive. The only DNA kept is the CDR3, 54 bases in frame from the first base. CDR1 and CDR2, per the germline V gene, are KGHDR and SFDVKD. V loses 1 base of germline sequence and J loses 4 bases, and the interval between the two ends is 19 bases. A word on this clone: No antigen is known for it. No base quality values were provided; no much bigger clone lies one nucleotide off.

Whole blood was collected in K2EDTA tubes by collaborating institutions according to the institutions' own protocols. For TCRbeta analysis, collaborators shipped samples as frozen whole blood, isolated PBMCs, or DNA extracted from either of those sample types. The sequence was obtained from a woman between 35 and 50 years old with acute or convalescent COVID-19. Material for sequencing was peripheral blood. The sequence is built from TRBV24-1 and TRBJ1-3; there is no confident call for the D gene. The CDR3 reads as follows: CATSDLPSGKARGNTIYF. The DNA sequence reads TGTGCCACCAGTGATTTACCCTCCGGGAAAGCGCGGGGAAACACCATATATTTT.